This entry lists 5 T cell receptor beta chains sequenced from one sample in a study of response to subunit inactivated influenza vaccine. TCRdb passed the RT-PCR reads through MiXCR, listing each CDR3 protein once. The table lists 500,000 to 600,000 distinct CDR3 sequences, around 8% of them singletons. The sequencing used PBMCs from blood, collected approximately 25 months after vaccination. The receptor set was obtained from a man between 50 and 75 years old who received an inactivated influenza vaccine.

The V gene is TRBV25-1, the J gene TRBJ2-3, with D unresolved. The CDR3 covers 11 residues. Germline V gene data show CDR1 as MGHDK and CDR2 as SYGVNS. The V end was cut by 4 bases, the J end by 11 bases, with 10 bases between. CDR3 bases: TGTGCCAGCAGTGCCTCCGGCAGGCAGTATTTT. Translating gives CASSASGRQYF. The full variable domain, its missing parts supplied by reference TRBV25-1 and TRBJ2-3, is EADIYQTPRYLVIGTGKKITLECSQTMGHDKMYWYQQDPGMELHLIHYSYGVNSTEKGDLSSESTVSRIRTEHFPLTLESARPSHTSQYLCASSASGRQYFGPGTRLTVL.

Many counts were recorded for this clonotype. The chain carries TRBV12-3 or TRBV12-4 and TRBJ1-5; D gene ambiguous. V was cut by 2 bases and J by 1 base, with 3 bases left in between. This CDR3 has 13 residues. CDR3 loop: CASSLISNQPQHF. CDR3 DNA sequence: TGTGCCAGCAGTTTAATCAGCAATCAGCCCCAGCATTTT.

With regard to this clonotype: An end of the junction does not agree with germline; a read error may underlie this. V gene TRBV10-3 combines with J gene TRBJ2-3; D possibly corresponds to TRBD2 (5 bases). Germline lookup yields CDR1 ENHRY and CDR2 SYGVKD. The CDR3 is 12 residues long. CDR3 coding DNA: TGTGCCATCAGTAACCAGGAGGATACGCATTATTTT. Its translation: CAISNQEDTHYF.

Ten or more counts support this clonotype. This chain joins TRBV7-9 and TRBJ2-1; D not resolved. Germline V gene lookup returns CDR1 SEHNR and CDR2 FQNEAQ (reference sequence). The CDR3 is 13 residues long. V was trimmed by 6 bases and J by 4 bases, leaving 10 bases between them. CDR3 region: CASRVDGYNEQFF. The CDR3 nucleotides are TGTGCCAGCAGGGTTGATGGGTACAATGAGCAGTTCTTC.

The chain is built from TRBV28 and TRBJ1-5, with TRBD1 identical over 7 bases. Germline V gene lookup returns CDR1 MDHEN and CDR2 SYDVKM. CDR3 length: 15 amino acids. V lost 4 bases, J lost 5 bases, and 8 bases stayed unmatched. In DNA, the CDR3 is TGTGCCAGCAGTTGGACAGGCATAGCCCATCAGCCCCAGCATTTT. Translating it yields CASSWTGIAHQPQHF.